A single sample gave rise to the 24 T cell receptor beta chains below, sequenced in a study of blood T cell repertoires in COVID-19. The protocol was immunoSEQ multiplex PCR, while the TCRdb copy is restricted to in-frame clones and leaves out a portion. The sample contains about 180,000 clones, over 75% of which appear only once. Sequenced material: peripheral blood. The receptor source for this set is a middle-aged man with active or convalescent COVID-19.

The chain employs TRBV19 and TRBJ2-1, with 10 bases lining up with TRBD2. This CDR3 has 17 amino acids. CDR1 and CDR2 from the germline V gene are LNHDA and SQIVND (reference sequence). V lost 5 bases, J lost 0 bases, and 7 bases stayed unmatched. CDR3 loop: CASSANSGGASYNEQFF. CDR3 DNA: TGTGCCAGTAGTGCGAACAGCGGGGGGGCCTCCTACAATGAGCAGTTCTTC.

This clone has a single count. This chain joins TRBV7-2 and TRBJ2-7, with TRBD1 matching 8 bases. Looked up from germline, CDR1 is SGHTA and CDR2 is FQGNSA. The trim removed 5 bases at V and 2 bases at J, leaving 14 bases unmatched. CDR3 size: 17 residues. CDR3 sequence: CASSGSRHRGVTYEQYF. CDR3 sequence (DNA): TGTGCCAGCAGCGGGAGTCGCCACAGGGGGGTTACCTACGAGCAGTACTTC.

The gene calls are TRBV7-9 and TRBJ1-2; D remains unclear. V gave up 2 bases and J gave up 8 bases, with 21 bases separating them. From germline, CDR1 is SEHNR and CDR2 FQNEAQ (reference sequence). The CDR3 loop spans 16 amino acids. In DNA, the CDR3 is TGTGCCAGCAGCTTATCCGCCACAGTCCCCGGAAGGGGCTACACCTTC. Translation: CASSLSATVPGRGYTF.

The gene calls are TRBV12-3 or TRBV12-4 and TRBJ1-2; the match to TRBD1 covers 9 bases. V trimming: 6 bases; J trimming: 6 bases; junction bases outside the gene matches: 5. This CDR3 contains 13 residues. The DNA of the CDR3 is TGTGCCAGCAGAATGACAGGGGGGAATGGCTACACCTTC. Translated: CASRMTGGNGYTF.

The V gene is TRBV7-9, the J gene TRBJ1-2; 7 nucleotides agree with TRBD1. From germline, CDR1 is SEHNR and CDR2 FQNEAQ (reference sequence). The V segment lost 5 bases and the J segment 3 bases; nucleotides outside the gene matches: 9. The CDR3 is 15 residues long. CDR3 sequence: CASSPLTGADYGYTF. CDR3 bases: TGTGCCAGCAGCCCCCTCACAGGGGCCGACTATGGCTACACCTTC.

This chain links TRBV27 with TRBJ1-6; D is uncertain. V lost 0 bases, J lost 9 bases, and 18 bases lay in between. Germline V gene sequence: CDR1 MNHEY, CDR2 SMNVEV (reference sequence). The CDR3 is 17 residues long. The CDR3 is CASSLSPRRLTSSPLHF. In nucleotides, the CDR3 is TGTGCCAGCAGTTTATCCCCCCGACGTCTTACTAGTTCACCCCTCCACTTT.

CDR3 coding DNA: TGCGCCAGCAGTGGAGGAGAAGGACTCTCCGGCTATGGCTACACCTTC. Protein: CASSGGEGLSGYGYTF. The V and J genes are TRBV10-2 and TRBJ1-2; no clear D gene. Trimming removed 4 bases from V and 4 bases from J, with 19 bases in between. Germline CDR1 and CDR2: WSHSY and SAAADI. This CDR3 contains 16 residues.

J is TRBJ2-7 and V is TRBV25-1; D may be TRBD1 (6 bases). CDR1 is MGHDK and CDR2 is SYGVNS in the germline V gene. The CDR3 has 16 residues. The V end was cut by 3 bases, the J end by 1 base, with 16 bases between. The CDR3 sequence: CASSDLTGSASYEQYF. In DNA form, the CDR3 reads TGTGCCAGCAGTGATCTCACAGGGTCCGCTTCCTACGAGCAGTACTTC.

The chain is built from TRBV19 and TRBJ1-5; D is perhaps TRBD1 (6 bases). CDR3 length equals 16 residues. V shed 5 bases and J shed 0 bases, with 14 bases lying between them. The germline V gene has CDR1 LNHDA and CDR2 SQIVND (reference sequence). The CDR3 here is CASSGTFPTSNQPQHF. Here the CDR3 DNA reads TGTGCCAGTAGTGGGACATTTCCAACTAGCAATCAGCCCCAGCATTTT.

This chain joins TRBV27 and TRBJ2-1, with TRBD2 as a possible D gene (7 bases). The V end lost 3 bases, the J end lost 8 bases, and 17 bases lay between the germline ends. The CDR3 runs to 15 residues. CDR1 MNHEY and CDR2 SMNVEV come from the germline V gene (reference sequence). CDR3 loop: CASSFLGGPGDEQFF. CDR3 nucleotides: TGTGCCAGCAGTTTCCTCGGGGGGCCTGGGGATGAGCAGTTCTTC.

The chain carries TRBV5-4 and TRBJ2-7; maybe TRBD1 (6 bases). This CDR3 spans 14 amino acids. V was pared by 0 bases and J by 2 bases, with 9 bases between. Germline-derived CDR1 and CDR2 are SGHNT and YYREEE (reference sequence). This chain's CDR3 is CASSLAGETYEQYF. The CDR3 region has the DNA TGTGCCAGCAGCTTGGCAGGGGAGACCTACGAGCAGTACTTC.

This clone came up once. The CDR3 coding sequence is TGTGCCAGCAATCCTGCTACCATTGAGGGCTCTGAAGCTTTCTTT. The encoded protein is CASNPATIEGSEAFF. The chain couples TRBV6-6 to TRBJ1-1; D call uncertain. Trimming removed 7 bases at V and 6 bases at J, with 21 bases between. The CDR3 has 15 residues. Looked up from germline, CDR1 is MNHNY and CDR2 is SVGAGI (reference sequence).

The chain has TRBV18 and TRBJ1-5; D may be TRBD1 (5 bases). The CDR3 has 13 residues. V was clipped by 2 bases and J by 7 bases, with 9 bases between them. CDR1 and CDR2 from the germline V gene are KGHSH and LQKENI. The CDR3 nucleotides read TGTGCCAGCTCACCAGGTGGGGGGCAGCCCCAGCATTTT. Its protein is CASSPGGGQPQHF. Based on the CDR3 plus reference TRBV18 and TRBJ1-5, the full variable domain is NAGVMQNPRHLVRRRGQEARLRCSPMKGHSHVYWYRQLPEEGLKFMVYLQKENIIDESGMPKERFSAEFPKEGPSILRIQQVVRGDSAAYFCASSPGGGQPQHFGDGTRLSIL.

The chain combines TRBV5-8 with TRBJ1-2; 7 positions agree with TRBD1. This CDR3 contains 14 residues. V shed 0 bases and J 7 bases; nucleotides not matched to a gene: 6. CDR1 and CDR2 (germline): SGHTS, YDEGEE. The CDR3 sequence is CASSLAGTDPGYTF. The DNA of the CDR3 is TGTGCCAGCAGCTTGGCCGGGACAGACCCTGGCTACACCTTC. Full variable domain (rest looked up from reference TRBV5-8 and TRBJ1-2): EAGVTQSPTHLIKTRGQQATLRCSPISGHTSVYWYQQALGLGLQFLLWYDEGEERNRGNFPPRFSGRQFPNYSSELNVNALELEDSALYLCASSLAGTDPGYTFGSGTRLTVV.

The chain is built from TRBV24-1 and TRBJ2-1, with a tentative D call TRBD2 (6 bases). V shed 9 bases and J shed 4 bases, with 24 bases lying between them. Looked up from germline, CDR1 is KGHDR and CDR2 is SFDVKD. This CDR3 has 17 amino acids. This CDR3 reads CATCCGQPAGMYNEQFF. DNA of the CDR3: TGTGCCACCTGCTGCGGGCAGCCGGCGGGGATGTACAATGAGCAGTTCTTC.

This clone was seen once. The genes are TRBV18 and TRBJ1-1, with 7 positions matching TRBD1. This CDR3 has 18 residues. The V gene end was trimmed by 6 bases and the J gene end by 1 base; junction bases not matched to a gene: 17. Per the germline V gene, CDR1 is KGHSH and CDR2 is LQKENI. The CDR3 protein is CASSPRAASGTENTEAFF. DNA for the CDR3: TGTGCCAGCTCCCCCCGGGCAGCCTCCGGGACAGAGAACACTGAAGCTTTCTTT.

The V and J genes are TRBV5-4 and TRBJ2-1; 10 bases line up with TRBD2. V shed 0 bases, J shed 6 bases, and the junction held 3 bases outside the gene matches. CDR1 and CDR2 from the germline V gene are SGHNT and YYREEE (reference sequence). This CDR3 spans 15 amino acids. CDR3 coding DNA: TGTGCCAGCAGCTTGGAGAGCGGGGGGGCCAATGAGCAGTTCTTC. Translation: CASSLESGGANEQFF.

The chain is built from TRBV19 and TRBJ1-5; TRBD1 might be the D (5 bases). This CDR3 comprises 14 residues. Trimming cost V 10 bases and J 1 base, with 14 bases left between them. Germline V lookup: CDR1 LNHDA, CDR2 SQIVND (reference sequence). The CDR3 region is CATEWGGSNQPQHF. In nucleotides, the CDR3 is TGTGCCACAGAATGGGGGGGGAGCAATCAGCCCCAGCATTTT.

The chain recombines TRBV9 with TRBJ2-1; TRBD1 is a possible D gene (6 bases). This CDR3 contains 14 residues. The V end lost 0 bases, the J end lost 10 bases, and 14 bases lay between the germline ends. Germline V gives CDR1 SGDLS, CDR2 YYNGEE. The CDR3 coding sequence is TGTGCCAGCAGCGTAGTACAGGGTAGAGGCGAGCAGTTCTTC. This translates into CASSVVQGRGEQFF.

The chain has TRBV5-4 and TRBJ1-1, with 7 bases identical to TRBD1. V trimming: 3 bases; J trimming: 5 bases; junction bases outside the gene matches: 10. CDR3 length: 15 amino acids. Germline CDR1 SGHNT, CDR2 YYREEE (reference sequence). CDR3 sequence (DNA): TGTGCCAGCAGCTCCCCGACAGGGCCGGAGACTGAAGCTTTCTTT. This gives the protein CASSSPTGPETEAFF.

V is TRBV21-1 and J is TRBJ2-7; no DNA check was done on the table's D call, TRBD1. TRBV21-1 is tagged as a pseudogene. The CDR3 has 16 amino acids. This CDR3 reads CASSKHKGTGFYEQYF. The CDR3 region has the DNA TGTGCCAGCAGCAAACACAAGGGAACAGGGTTCTACGAGCAGTACTTC.

CDR3 sequence reads: CSVEEDRGPNEQYF. In nucleotides, the CDR3 is TGCAGCGTTGAAGAGGACAGGGGCCCGAACGAGCAGTACTTC. The chain recombines TRBV29-1 with TRBJ2-7, with TRBD1 matching over 9 bases. The CDR3 is made up of 14 amino acids. J lost 5 bases, V lost 0 bases, and 5 bases had no gene match. The V gene's germline CDR1 is SQVTM and CDR2 ANQGSEA.

J is TRBJ1-5 and V is TRBV19, with unresolved D. The CDR3 is 13 amino acids. Looked up from germline, CDR1 is LNHDA and CDR2 is SQIVND (reference sequence). Between the trimmed V and J ends, which lost 0 bases and 14 bases, there was a span of 14 bases. The CDR3: CASSIDLAGHKHF. The CDR3 DNA reads as TGTGCCAGTAGTATAGATCTGGCAGGCCATAAGCATTTT.

This chain uses TRBV9 with TRBJ2-1; 8 nucleotides align to TRBD1. The trim removed 0 bases at V and 4 bases at J, leaving 3 bases unmatched. The CDR3 is 15 amino acids. In germline, CDR1 is SGDLS, CDR2 YYNGEE. The CDR3, as DNA: TGTGCCAGCAGCGTAGGTGGGGACAGGTACAATGAGCAGTTCTTC. Translating gives CASSVGGDRYNEQFF.